Here is one T cell receptor beta chain with its context. A J-beta primer mix and a sample-barcoded 5' primer were used in a second PCR of roughly 7 to 12 cycles. Each of the cDNA molecules was tagged by a template-switch adaptor with 12 random nucleotides. TCRdb reprocessed the 5' RACE reads via MiXCR and lists one record per CDR3 protein. This sample yields 1,500,000 or so distinct CDR3 sequences, of which roughly 64% are seen a single time; 6.5% to 8% belongs to the top ten. The germline V gene has CDR1 MNHNS and CDR2 SASEGT. The germline V and J ends were trimmed by 5 bases and 10 bases, with 18 bases remaining between them. The CDR3 runs to 13 residues. Each donor gave ten milliliters of peripheral blood. The amount of total RNA extracted per sample was at least 6 micrograms. The data stem from a study of blood T cells in healthy people across ages.

This receptor was obtained from a man aged 18 to 30 in good health. The sequenced sample consisted of blood. V is TRBV6-1 and J is TRBJ2-7, with D tentatively TRBD1 or TRBD2 (5 bases each). As DNA, the CDR3 is TGTGCCAGCAGTAAACAGGTGGCGGGTGCCCAGTACTTC. Translating gives CASSKQVAGAQYF.